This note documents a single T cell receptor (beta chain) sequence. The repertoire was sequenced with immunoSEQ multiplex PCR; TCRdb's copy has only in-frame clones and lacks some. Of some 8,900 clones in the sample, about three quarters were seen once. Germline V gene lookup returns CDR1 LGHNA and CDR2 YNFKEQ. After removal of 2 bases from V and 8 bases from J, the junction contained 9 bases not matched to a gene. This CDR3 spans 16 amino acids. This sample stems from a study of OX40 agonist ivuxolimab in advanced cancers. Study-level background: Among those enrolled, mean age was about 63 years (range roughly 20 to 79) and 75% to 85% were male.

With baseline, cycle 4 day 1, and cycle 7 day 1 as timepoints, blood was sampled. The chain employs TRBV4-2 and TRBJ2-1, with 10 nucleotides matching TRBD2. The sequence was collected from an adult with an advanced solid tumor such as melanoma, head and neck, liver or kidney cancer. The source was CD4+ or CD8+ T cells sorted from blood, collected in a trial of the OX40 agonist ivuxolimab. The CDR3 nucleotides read TGTGCCAGCAGCCAATCCCTGAGCGGGGGGGCCTATGAGCAGTTCTTC. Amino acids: CASSQSLSGGAYEQFF.